The next 14 T cell receptor beta chains were all read from a single sample in a study of CD8 T cells in ankylosing spondylitis. TCRdb reanalysed the 5' RACE reads using MiXCR and keeps one entry per CDR3 protein. This sample has fewer than 500,000 distinct CDR3 sequences, with under 25% found just once. Their target antigens are unknown. The study's findings and limits: It appeared that ankylosing spondylitis blood was characterized by a TCR beta motif of under ten highly homologous variants.

Sample: blood, either unsorted or a sorted T cell fraction (not recorded which). These receptors were collected from a male donor with ankylosing spondylitis.

This chain joins TRBV15 and TRBJ1-5; D is uncertain. Trimming stripped 0 bases from V and 2 bases from J, with 11 bases between. The V gene's germline CDR1 is LNHNV and CDR2 YYDKDF (reference sequence). The CDR3 has 16 residues. The CDR3 here is CATSRDAGTGNQPQHF. The CDR3 region has the DNA TGTGCCACCAGCAGAGATGCTGGAACAGGCAATCAGCCCCAGCATTTT. Looking up the rest from reference TRBV15 and TRBJ1-5 gives the full variable domain: DAMVIQNPRYQVTQFGKPVTLSCSQTLNHNVMYWYQQKSSQAPKLLFHYYDKDFNNEADTPDNFQSRRPNTSFCFLDIRSPGLGDTAMYLCATSRDAGTGNQPQHFGDGTRLSIL.

This clonotype was detected ten times or more. V is TRBV7-2 and J is TRBJ1-1, with D perhaps TRBD1 (5 bases). The CDR3 totals 13 residues. Trimming removed 5 bases at V and 8 bases at J, with 15 bases between. Per germline, CDR1 SGHTA and CDR2 FQGNSA. CDR3 nucleotides: TGTGCCAGCAGCGGGGTAGGACGGACAGAAGCTTTCTTT. Its protein is CASSGVGRTEAFF.

This clonotype occurred a few times. The chain has TRBV7-8 and TRBJ2-1, with D possibly TRBD2 on 6 matching bases. The germline V gene has CDR1 SGHVS and CDR2 FQNEAQ. Trimming took 0 bases from V and 13 from J, leaving 7 bases between them. The CDR3 spans 11 residues. The CDR3 sequence is CASSLAGGQFF. The CDR3 bases are TGTGCCAGCAGCTTAGCGGGAGGTCAGTTCTTC.

The V call is TRBV20-1, the J call TRBJ2-1; 7 bases match TRBD2. The germline CDR1 and CDR2 sequences are DFQATT and SNEGSKA (reference sequence). The J segment lost 8 bases and the V segment lost 4 bases, leaving 5 bases of the junction unmatched. The CDR3 loop spans 12 amino acids. The CDR3 is CSATSSGDEQFF. CDR3 in DNA: TGCAGTGCTACTTCTAGCGGCGATGAGCAGTTCTTC.

In this sample, this clonotype turned up once. This chain uses TRBV25-1 with TRBJ2-5, with a possible D match to TRBD2 (6 bases). CDR3 length: 13 residues. Germline V CDR1 and CDR2: MGHDK, SYGVNS. The germline V and J ends were trimmed by 10 bases and 5 bases, with 17 bases remaining between them. The CDR3: CATSPSGRETQYF. CDR3 sequence (DNA): TGTGCCACCTCCCCAAGCGGGCGGGAGACCCAGTACTTC.

This CDR3 is CASSTTGEISNEQFF. In DNA form, the CDR3 reads TGCGCCAGCAGCACGACAGGGGAGATATCCAATGAGCAGTTCTTC. The chain is built from TRBV5-1 and TRBJ2-1; 8 bases map to TRBD1. CDR1 is SGHRS and CDR2 is YFSETQ in the germline V gene. V trimming: 4 bases; J trimming: 6 bases; junction bases outside the gene matches: 9. The CDR3 contains 15 residues.

The V call is TRBV12-3 or TRBV12-4, the J call TRBJ1-5, with D perhaps TRBD1 (5 bases). The CDR3 has 13 amino acids. Between the trimmed V and J ends, which lost 5 bases and 6 bases, there was a span of 11 bases. The CDR3 spells CASSPGPGQPQHF. Here the CDR3 DNA reads TGTGCCAGCAGTCCGGGACCAGGTCAGCCCCAGCATTTT.

This clonotype has more than one count but fewer than ten. The chain is built from TRBV10-3 and TRBJ2-2, with 8 nucleotides matching TRBD1. There are 14 residues in the CDR3. In germline, CDR1 is ENHRY, CDR2 SYGVKD. The V gene end was trimmed by 10 bases and the J gene end by 3 bases; junction bases not matched to a gene: 7. The CDR3 coding sequence is TGTGCCAGCGGGGACAGGTCTGACACCGGGGAGCTGTTTTTT. Translating it yields CASGDRSDTGELFF.

For the CDR3, the DNA is TGTGCCAGCTCACCACGTTCAACTAATGAAAAACTGTTTTTT. Its protein product is CASSPRSTNEKLFF. The V call is TRBV18, the J call TRBJ1-4; D not resolved. In germline, CDR1 is KGHSH, CDR2 LQKENI. V was clipped by 1 base and J by 0 bases, with 3 bases between them. CDR3 length: 14 amino acids.

This clonotype appeared a few times. This chain uses TRBV20-1 with TRBJ2-7; TRBD1 matches 8 bases. CDR1 and CDR2 (germline): DFQATT, SNEGSKA (reference sequence). The J segment lost 5 bases and the V segment lost 3 bases, leaving 9 bases of the junction unmatched. The CDR3 length is 14 residues. In DNA, the CDR3 is TGCAGTGCTAGTGTCGGGACAGGTGCCAACGAGCAGTACTTC. This encodes CSASVGTGANEQYF.

This clonotype was seen a handful of times. This chain uses TRBV12-3 or TRBV12-4 with TRBJ1-6; possibly TRBD1 for D (6 bases). CDR3 size: 15 residues. V was clipped by 4 bases and J by 5 bases, with 12 bases between them. The CDR3 nucleotides read TGTGCCAGCAGTTCCGGGGGCGGTAATAATTCACCCCTCCACTTT. It specifies CASSSGGGNNSPLHF.

As to this clonotype: Its ends do not fully match the called genes, so a read error is possible. V usage is TRBV7-3 and J usage is TRBJ1-2; 12 bases are shared with TRBD1. This CDR3 is built from 16 residues. Germline V gene sequence: CDR1 SGHTA, CDR2 FQGTGA. The CDR3 bases are TGTGTCAGCAGCCAGGGACAGGGGGCGGTGGGCTATGGCTACACCTTC. Its protein is CVSSQGQGAVGYGYTF.

The genes are TRBV20-1 and TRBJ2-5, with TRBD1 matching over 11 bases. The CDR3 runs 14 residues. In germline, CDR1 is DFQATT, CDR2 SNEGSKA (reference sequence). Trimming cost V 6 bases and J 4 bases; bases outside gene matches: 7. The CDR3 sequence: CSASGQGVRETQYF. In nucleotides, the CDR3 is TGCAGTGCCTCGGGACAGGGGGTTAGAGAGACCCAGTACTTC.

The sample holds a few counts of this clonotype. The rearrangement uses TRBV29-1 and TRBJ2-7; D unresolved. The CDR3 has 11 residues. In germline, CDR1 is SQVTM, CDR2 ANQGSEA. V was cut by 4 bases and J by 2 bases, with 6 bases left in between. CDR3: CSVGRTYEQYF. DNA of the CDR3: TGCAGCGTTGGACGAACCTACGAGCAGTACTTC.